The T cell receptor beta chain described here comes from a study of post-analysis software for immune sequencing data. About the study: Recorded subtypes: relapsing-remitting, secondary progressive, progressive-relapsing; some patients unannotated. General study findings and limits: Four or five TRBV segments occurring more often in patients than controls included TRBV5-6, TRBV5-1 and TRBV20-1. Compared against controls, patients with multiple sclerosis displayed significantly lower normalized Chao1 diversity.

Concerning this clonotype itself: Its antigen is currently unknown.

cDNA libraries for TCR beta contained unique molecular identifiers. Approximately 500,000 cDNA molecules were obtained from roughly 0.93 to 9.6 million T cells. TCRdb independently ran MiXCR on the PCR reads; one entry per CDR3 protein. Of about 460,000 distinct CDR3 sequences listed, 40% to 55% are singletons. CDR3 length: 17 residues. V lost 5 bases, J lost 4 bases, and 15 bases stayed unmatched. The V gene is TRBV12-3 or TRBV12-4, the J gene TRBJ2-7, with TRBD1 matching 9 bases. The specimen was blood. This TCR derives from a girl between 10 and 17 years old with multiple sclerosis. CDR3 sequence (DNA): TGTGCCAGCAGTCTTACAGGGGGCCCGCGGGCCCTTTACGAGCAGTACTTC. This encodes CASSLTGGPRALYEQYF.